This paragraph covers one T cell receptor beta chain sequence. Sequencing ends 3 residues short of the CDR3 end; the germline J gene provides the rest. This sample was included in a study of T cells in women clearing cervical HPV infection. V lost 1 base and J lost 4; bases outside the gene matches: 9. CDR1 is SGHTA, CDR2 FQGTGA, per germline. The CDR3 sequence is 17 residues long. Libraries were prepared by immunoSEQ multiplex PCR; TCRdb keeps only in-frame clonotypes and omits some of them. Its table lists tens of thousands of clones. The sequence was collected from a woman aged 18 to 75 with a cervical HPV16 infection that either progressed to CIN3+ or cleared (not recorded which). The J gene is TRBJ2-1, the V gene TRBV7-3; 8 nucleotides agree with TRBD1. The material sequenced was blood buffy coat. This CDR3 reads CASSLRGQGALYNEQFF. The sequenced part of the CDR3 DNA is TGTGCCAGCAGCTTAAGAGGGCAGGGGGCCTTATACAATGAG.